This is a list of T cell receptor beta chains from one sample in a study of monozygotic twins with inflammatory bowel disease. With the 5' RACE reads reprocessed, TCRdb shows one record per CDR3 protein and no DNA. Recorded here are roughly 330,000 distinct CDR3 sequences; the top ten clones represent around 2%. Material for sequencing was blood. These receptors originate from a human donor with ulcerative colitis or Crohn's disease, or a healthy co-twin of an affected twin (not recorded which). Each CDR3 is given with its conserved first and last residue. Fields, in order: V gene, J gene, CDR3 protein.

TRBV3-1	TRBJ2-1	CASSLRLAGYNEQFF
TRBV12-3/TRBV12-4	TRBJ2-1	CASSLSRGSGNEQFF
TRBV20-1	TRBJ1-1	CSAMPQTANTEAFF
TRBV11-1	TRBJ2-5	CASSSSDRVETQYF
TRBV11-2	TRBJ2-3	CASSLDGFGPTDTQYF
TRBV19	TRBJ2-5	CASSIETGASETQYF
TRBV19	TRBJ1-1	CASSIGTDVGVESTEAFF
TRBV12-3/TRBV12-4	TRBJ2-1	CATGGGLIYNEQFF
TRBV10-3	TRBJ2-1	CAISARDAEQFF
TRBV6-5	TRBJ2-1	CASSYGTDPGFDEQFF
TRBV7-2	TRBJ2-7	CASSLIQGTYEQYF
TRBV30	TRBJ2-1	CAWSPYIGPTSGRGGEQFF
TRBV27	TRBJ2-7	CASSFSASGGYEQYF
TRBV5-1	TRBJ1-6	CASSRHESGYNSPLHF
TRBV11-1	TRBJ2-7	CASSLYPSIGTGLHEQYF
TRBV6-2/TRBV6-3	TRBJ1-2	CASRGDRPFESTF
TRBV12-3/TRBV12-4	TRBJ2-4	CASSLIGLAKNIQYF
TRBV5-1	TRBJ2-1	CASSSGGPPYNEQFF
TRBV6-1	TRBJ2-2	CASRRQSPNTGELFF
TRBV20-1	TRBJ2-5	CSASGATGGETQYF